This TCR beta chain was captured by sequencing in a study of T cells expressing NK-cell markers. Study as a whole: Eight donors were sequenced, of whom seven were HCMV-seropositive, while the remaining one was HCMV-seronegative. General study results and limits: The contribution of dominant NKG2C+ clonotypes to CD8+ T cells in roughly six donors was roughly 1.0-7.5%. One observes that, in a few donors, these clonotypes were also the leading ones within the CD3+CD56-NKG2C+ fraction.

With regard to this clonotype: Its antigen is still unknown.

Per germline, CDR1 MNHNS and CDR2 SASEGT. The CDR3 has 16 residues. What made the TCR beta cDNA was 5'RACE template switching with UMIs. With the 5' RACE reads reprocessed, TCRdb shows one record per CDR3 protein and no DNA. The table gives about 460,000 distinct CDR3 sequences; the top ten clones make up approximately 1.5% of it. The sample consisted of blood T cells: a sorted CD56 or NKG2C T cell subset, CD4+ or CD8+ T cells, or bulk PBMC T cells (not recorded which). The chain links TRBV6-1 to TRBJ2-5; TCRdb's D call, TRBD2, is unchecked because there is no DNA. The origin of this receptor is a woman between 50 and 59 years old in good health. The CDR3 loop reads CASSEVPGLAGVTQYF.